A selection of T cell receptor beta chains follows, all from one sample in a study of siplizumab effects on memory and regulatory T cells. This table comes from immunoSEQ multiplex PCR, and its TCRdb copy is limited to in-frame clones, with some not included. The sample lists 100,000 or so clones; around 94% were seen once. What was sequenced was non-Treg CD4+ T cells sorted from blood. Every receptor here comes from a human donor in good health. Both conserved end residues are part of each CDR3. Each record gives: clone size, D gene, J gene, V gene, CDR3 protein, CDR3 DNA. D genes are given only for firm matches. Size is stated for part of the rows, as once, few or many counts, or as a class when the clone is expanded.

- | - | TRBJ1-6 | TRBV2 | CASSGQRGNSPLHF | TGTGCCAGCAGTGGCCAGCGGGGGAATTCACCCCTCCACTTT
- | - | TRBJ1-3 | TRBV30 | CAWSGHFLPGNTIYF | TGTGCCTGGAGCGGACATTTTTTGCCTGGAAACACCATATATTTT
- | - | TRBJ2-3 | TRBV5-6 | CASSLGSPQYF | TGTGCCAGCAGCTTGGGCTCTCCGCAGTATTTT
once | - | TRBJ1-1 | TRBV4-2 | CASSQAAGDMNTEAFF | TGTGCCAGCAGCCAAGCTGCGGGAGACATGAACACTGAAGCTTTCTTT
- | - | TRBJ1-3 | TRBV28 | CASSSTTSSGNTIYF | TGTGCCAGCAGTTCCACCACAAGTTCTGGAAACACCATATATTTT
- | TRBD1 | TRBJ2-2 | TRBV11-3 | CASSSYRGMGTGELFF | TGTGCCAGCAGCTCCTACAGGGGAATGGGCACCGGGGAGCTGTTTTTT
- | - | TRBJ1-2 | TRBV10-3 | CAISLVSDTPNYGYTF | TGTGCCATCAGTCTAGTATCGGACACTCCTAACTATGGCTACACCTTC
- | - | TRBJ2-7 | TRBV5-1 | CASSFTERPYEQYF | TGCGCCAGCAGCTTTACGGAGCGACCCTACGAGCAGTACTTC
- | - | TRBJ2-5 | TRBV5-4 | CASSSKDGTQTQYF | TGTGCCAGCAGCTCAAAGGACGGGACGCAGACCCAGTACTTC
- | TRBD1 | TRBJ1-1 | TRBV7-9 | CASTRDSGGTEAFF | TGTGCCAGCACCAGGGACAGCGGAGGCACTGAAGCTTTCTTT
- | - | TRBJ2-3 | TRBV5-4 | CASSLADLPSTDTQYF | TGTGCCAGCAGCTTGGCCGATCTACCCAGCACAGATACGCAGTATTTT
- | - | TRBJ1-5 | TRBV10-3 | CAMSQGWDNQPQHF | TGTGCCATGTCCCAGGGGTGGGACAATCAGCCCCAGCATTTT
- | - | TRBJ2-1 | TRBV21-1 | CASSRGTSVSQFF | TGTGCCAGCTCACGGGGGACTAGCGTGTCGCAGTTCTTC
- | TRBD1 | TRBJ2-5 | TRBV18 | CASSPGQGETQYF | TGTGCCAGCTCACCAGGACAGGGAGAGACCCAGTACTTC
once | - | TRBJ1-5 | TRBV5-6 | CASSRTPSNQPQHF | TGTGCCAGCAGCCGGACCCCAAGCAATCAGCCCCAGCATTTT
- | TRBD2 | TRBJ2-3 | TRBV9 | CASSRLAGEPTDTQYF | TGTGCCAGCAGCCGACTAGCGGGAGAACCCACAGATACGCAGTATTTT
few | - | TRBJ1-1 | TRBV6-5 | CASSYTRLNTEAFF | TGTGCCAGCAGTTACACACGGTTGAACACTGAAGCTTTCTTT
- | - | TRBJ2-3 | TRBV7-6 | CASSLASVLSTDTQYF | TGTGCCAGCAGCTTAGCGTCCGTACTTAGCACAGATACGCAGTATTTT
- | TRBD1 | TRBJ1-1 | TRBV28 | CATENRQGKAFF | TGTGCCACCGAGAATCGACAGGGTAAGGCTTTCTTT
- | - | TRBJ2-7 | TRBV19 | CASSIRETSPYEQYF | TGTGCCAGTAGTATCCGTGAAACATCGCCCTACGAGCAGTACTTC
- | - | TRBJ2-7 | TRBV5-4 | CASTLGRGEGSYEQYF | TGTGCCAGCACCCTCGGACGCGGAGAGGGATCCTACGAGCAGTACTTC
- | - | TRBJ1-2 | TRBV5-5 | CASIDSHYGYTF | TGTGCCAGCATTGACAGCCACTATGGCTACACCTTC
- | TRBD1 | TRBJ2-1 | TRBV27 | CASSFRDRAYNEQFF | TGTGCCAGCAGTTTCCGGGACAGGGCTTACAATGAGCAGTTCTTC
- | - | TRBJ1-2 | TRBV30 | CAWSGGSGSYGYTF | TGTGCCTGGAGTGGTGGCTCGGGGTCCTATGGCTACACCTTC
once | - | TRBJ1-1 | TRBV6-5 | CASSYSRLNTEAFF | TGTGCCAGCAGTTACTCGAGACTGAACACTGAGGCTTTCTTT
- | - | TRBJ1-2 | TRBV27 | CASSFRENYGYTF | TGTGCCAGCAGTTTTAGGGAGAACTATGGCTACACCTTC
once | TRBD1 | TRBJ1-2 | TRBV5-1 | CASSLVRDRIKANYGYTF | TGCGCCAGCAGCTTGGTAAGGGACAGAATAAAAGCTAACTATGGCTACACCTTC
- | TRBD1 | TRBJ2-4 | TRBV2 | CASSGGQGRENIQYF | TGTGCCAGCAGTGGCGGACAGGGCCGGGAAAACATTCAGTACTTC
- | TRBD1 | TRBJ1-2 | TRBV9 | CASSPRQGSSGYTF | TGTGCCAGCAGCCCAAGACAGGGTTCCTCTGGCTACACCTTC
- | - | TRBJ1-1 | TRBV6-1 | CASSQGWNTEAFF | TGTGCCAGCAGTCAGGGGTGGAACACTGAAGCTTTCTTT
once | TRBD1 | TRBJ1-3 | TRBV29-1 | CSAASGGNTIYF | TGCAGCGCCGCTTCAGGGGGGAACACCATATATTTT
- | - | TRBJ1-3 | TRBV18 | CASSPIGAVTGNTIYF | TGTGCCAGCTCACCAATAGGGGCAGTTACCGGAAACACCATATATTTT
once | - | TRBJ2-2 | TRBV6-1 | CASSEGWARELFF | TGTGCCAGCAGCGAGGGCTGGGCGAGGGAGCTGTTTTTT
few | - | TRBJ2-6 | TRBV28 | CASSKTGASGANVLTF | TGTGCCAGCAGTAAAACAGGAGCCTCTGGGGCCAACGTCCTGACTTTC
- | TRBD2 | TRBJ2-1 | TRBV6-4 | CASSEASGAHNEQFF | TGTGCCAGCAGTGAGGCTAGCGGGGCCCACAATGAGCAGTTCTTC
- | - | TRBJ2-1 | TRBV7-8 | CASSLVWDSNEQFF | TGTGCCAGCAGCTTAGTCTGGGACTCAAATGAGCAGTTCTTC
- | - | TRBJ2-7 | TRBV9 | CASSVATGVNYEQYF | TGTGCCAGCAGCGTAGCTACGGGGGTAAATTACGAGCAGTACTTC
- | - | TRBJ2-7 | TRBV7-6 | CASSSLPRGETYEQYF | TGTGCCAGCAGCTCCCTTCCCCGCGGGGAAACCTACGAGCAGTACTTC
- | - | TRBJ2-7 | TRBV30 | CAWRESSAGEQYF | TGTGCCTGGAGAGAGTCTAGCGCTGGTGAGCAGTACTTC
- | - | TRBJ1-3 | TRBV11-2 | CASSLDGLEPFSGNTIYF | TGTGCCAGCAGCTTAGATGGGCTGGAACCCTTCTCTGGAAACACCATATATTTT
- | TRBD1 | TRBJ2-5 | TRBV7-3 | CASSLMTGTGEKTQYF | TGTGCCAGCAGCTTAATGACCGGGACAGGGGAGAAGACCCAGTACTTC
- | - | TRBJ2-1 | TRBV2 | CASSVEVVWHQFF | TGTGCCAGCAGTGTGGAGGTAGTTTGGCACCAGTTCTTC
- | TRBD1 | TRBJ2-1 | TRBV29-1 | CSGLGKGQGHINEQFF | TGCAGCGGGTTAGGGAAAGGACAGGGTCATATCAATGAGCAGTTCTTC
once | - | TRBJ2-3 | TRBV7-8 | CASSEGLAADTQYF | TGTGCCAGCAGCGAGGGTCTAGCTGCAGATACGCAGTATTTT
- | TRBD1 | TRBJ2-5 | TRBV4-1 | CASSPRGTGQEAQYF | TGCGCCAGCAGCCCCAGAGGGACAGGCCAAGAGGCCCAGTACTTC
once | - | TRBJ1-1 | TRBV19 | CASIFRGVNTEAFF | TGTGCCAGTATTTTTCGGGGGGTGAACACTGAAGCTTTCTTT
- | - | TRBJ2-3 | TRBV2 | CASSDVRGLGTQYF | TGTGCCAGCAGTGATGTTAGGGGATTGGGGACGCAGTATTTT
- | TRBD2 | TRBJ2-1 | TRBV14 | CASSRLAGNYNEQFF | TGTGCCAGCAGCCGACTAGCGGGGAACTACAATGAGCAGTTCTTC
- | - | TRBJ2-3 | TRBV6-5 | CASSPNRADTQYF | TGTGCCAGCAGTCCCAACAGGGCAGATACGCAGTATTTT
- | - | TRBJ2-1 | TRBV29-1 | CSVAWGIWRFF | -
- | TRBD2 | TRBJ2-2 | TRBV7-2 | CAPGTSGRWGRVGELFF | TGTGCCCCTGGCACTAGCGGGAGATGGGGCAGGGTCGGGGAGCTGTTTTTT
- | - | TRBJ2-7 | TRBV5-4 | CASSEDPPAPYEQYF | TGTGCCAGCAGCGAGGACCCGCCCGCGCCTTACGAGCAGTACTTC
- | TRBD1 | TRBJ2-7 | TRBV28 | CASSRPGTGLEQYF | TGTGCCAGCAGTAGGCCCGGGACAGGTCTGGAGCAGTACTTC
- | - | TRBJ2-7 | TRBV4-1 | CASSQQEEGYEQYF | TGCGCCAGCAGCCAACAAGAAGAAGGCTACGAGCAGTACTTC
- | - | TRBJ1-1 | TRBV30 | CAWSDRRFTEAFF | TGTGCCTGGAGTGACAGAAGGTTCACTGAAGCTTTCTTT
- | - | TRBJ2-7 | TRBV6-5 | CASPCPGTNYEQYF | TGTGCCTCCCCCTGCCCAGGGACAAATTACGAGCAGTACTTC
- | TRBD2 | TRBJ2-5 | TRBV11-2 | CASSLRGGLGQQETQYF | TGTGCCAGCAGCTTAAGAGGGGGACTAGGGCAACAAGAGACCCAGTACTTC
- | - | TRBJ2-2 | TRBV4-1 | CASSQFNTGELFF | TGCGCCAGCAGCCAGTTTAACACCGGGGAGCTGTTTTTT
- | - | TRBJ1-5 | TRBV7-9 | CASSSQGVGQPQHF | TGTGCCAGCAGCTCACAGGGTGTGGGGCAGCCCCAGCATTTT
- | - | TRBJ2-5 | TRBV15 | CATSRGGRGLETQYF | TGTGCCACCAGCAGAGGTGGCAGGGGTTTGGAGACCCAGTACTTC